This section outlines one T cell receptor (beta chain) sequence together with its context. The antigen it recognizes is unknown. No qualities accompany the bases; no much larger clone lies one base away. RNA was extracted using the RNeasy kit, and roughly 0.45 to 1 microgram was reverse transcribed with random hexamers. The immunoSEQ multiplex PCR assay, covering 54 Vbeta and 13 Jbeta segments, was used to amplify TCR beta CDR3 regions. To correct PCR amplification bias, a synthetic template baseline was used for both primer optimization and computational correction. Per the source publication's procedure: Reads were annotated to V, D and J genes per IMGT and analyzed with immunoSEQ Analyzer, keeping only productive sequences. Clonality was calculated as one minus the Shannon entropy normalized by log2 of the number of productive unique sequences. Public and private clones were assessed among the 100 most prevalent clones of each patient and control. A clone was defined as Susac-specific if it was absent from the healthy and MS cohorts, from roughly 1,000 published viral clones and from other ImmuneACCESS disease sequences. TCRdb itself trimmed the public reads at Q25 with fastp, ran MiXCR and retained productive beta chains. Each record represents a unique CDR3 protein, reported with the most common genes and DNA among its rows. The V and J calls shown here were made by TCRdb, not taken from the authors' results. The sample data list hundreds of thousands of distinct CDR3 sequences, and approximately 85% of these were observed just once. The ten most abundant clones make up approximately 0.12% of the sample.

The germline V gene (reference sequence) sets CDR1 to MNHEY and CDR2 to SMNVEV. V gives up 3 bases and J gives up 9 bases, and the segment between their germline ends measures 9 bases. Reading from cysteine to phenylalanine, the CDR3 counts 12 amino acids. Solely the CDR3 DNA is kept, with 36 bases framed from the first base. The source of the sample is a study of CD8 T cells in Susac syndrome (dated by TCRdb to between 2019 and 2020). About the investigation overall: Repertoire sequencing was used to test whether CD8+ T cell activation and differentiation in Susac syndrome was antigen driven. CD8+ T cell repertoire clonality was compared between more than ten healthy donors, roughly 14 Susac syndrome patients and 15 multiple sclerosis patients. Findings and caveats that apply to the study as a whole: The number of individuals in the TCR sequencing and HLA analysis was recognized as being relatively small.

High-throughput TCR beta sequencing profiled peripheral blood CD8+ and CD4+ T cells from healthy donors, Susac syndrome patients and multiple sclerosis patients. The multiple sclerosis controls were treatment-naive patients whose relapsing-remitting disease, either stable or active, fulfilled the revised McDonald criteria. Bulk CD8+ and CD4+ T cells were purified magnetically by negative isolation, whereas CD8+ TEMRA cells were enriched by FACS. Blood was collected in EDTA tubes and processed within 24 hours, with PBMCs isolated through density gradient centrifugation. PBMCs intended for TCR sequencing were cryopreserved in liquid nitrogen and were subsequently thawed in a 37 degrees C water bath. A purity of at least 90% was achieved for sorted or isolated CD4+, CD8+ and CD8+ TEMRA cells.

Sequencing was done on a sample of CD8+ T cells from PBMCs. This TCR was recovered from a human donor with multiple sclerosis. Here the chain combines TRBV27 and TRBJ2-1; TRBD1 is perhaps the D gene, given 5 matching bases. The DNA is TGTGCCAGCAGTTTGACAGCAAGTGAGCAGTTCTTC. This encodes CASSLTASEQFF.